A selection of T cell receptor beta chains follows, all from one sample in a study of T cell responses to AZD1222 COVID-19 vaccine. Generated by immunoSEQ multiplex PCR, the TCRdb table keeps only in-frame clones and is missing some. The sample includes around 120,000 clones, just over 90% seen only once; the top ten take 5%. The sample here was peripheral blood, taken 28 days after the second AZD1222 dose. These receptors all stem from an adult who received the AZD1222 COVID-19 vaccine. Both conserved end residues are part of each CDR3. D genes are given only for firm matches. Not every row has a clone size; where given, it reads once, few, many or a size class.

cdr3_length	v_call	d_call	clone_size	j_call	cdr3_nt	cdr3_aa
16	TRBV30	TRBD1	-	TRBJ1-5	TGTGCCTGGAGTGACCCGGGACAGGGGTATAGTCAGCCCCAGCATTTT	CAWSDPGQGYSQPQHF
11	TRBV11-2	-	once	TRBJ2-7	TGTGCCAGCAGTGCTCACTACGAGCAGTACTTC	CASSAHYEQYF
15	TRBV18	TRBD2	-	TRBJ2-7	TGTGCCAGCTCACCACCGGCGGGAGGGCCCGACGAGCAGTACTTC	CASSPPAGGPDEQYF
14	TRBV3-1/TRBV3-2	TRBD2	few	TRBJ2-7	TGTGCCAGCAGCCAGGGCGGGAGCAGCCTGGAGCAGTACTTC	CASSQGGSSLEQYF
13	TRBV7-8	-	-	TRBJ1-6	TGTGCCAGCAGCTTAGATGGGAATTCACCCCTCCACTTT	CASSLDGNSPLHF
13	TRBV6-2/TRBV6-3	-	few	TRBJ1-1	TGTGCCAGCAGTCCCGGGCTGAACACTGAAGCTTTCTTT	CASSPGLNTEAFF
13	TRBV12-3/TRBV12-4	-	-	TRBJ2-5	TGTGCCAGCAGTTTTCTCCCGGGGGAGACCCAGTACTTC	CASSFLPGETQYF
13	TRBV20-1	-	once	TRBJ2-1	TGCAGTGCTAGTCCGGGTCCGGGGGATGAGCAGTTCTTC	CSASPGPGDEQFF
11	TRBV7-2	TRBD1	-	TRBJ2-1	TGTGCCAGCAGCTTAGGGGGACAGGGGTTCTTC	CASSLGGQGFF
15	TRBV4-3	TRBD2	-	TRBJ2-7	TGCGCCAGCAGCCAAGAACTAGCGGGGGTCTACGAGCAGTACTTC	CASSQELAGVYEQYF
12	TRBV6-5	-	-	TRBJ2-7	TGTGCCAGCAGGGGGGATGCCTACGAGCAGTACTTC	CASRGDAYEQYF
13	TRBV6-5	-	-	TRBJ2-7	TGTGCCAGCGGACGGGACAAAAGGAACGAGCAGTACTTC	CASGRDKRNEQYF
13	TRBV5-1	-	-	TRBJ2-2	TGCGCCAGCAGCCTGGACCTAACCGGGGAGCTGTTTTTT	CASSLDLTGELFF
16	TRBV7-9	-	-	TRBJ2-7	TGTGCCAGCGGCCGGGGGTCTGGGGGCGACACCTACGAGCAGTACTTC	CASGRGSGGDTYEQYF
14	TRBV6-5	-	once	TRBJ1-1	TGTGCCAGCAGTTACTCACAGGGAGGGACTGAAGCTTTCTTT	CASSYSQGGTEAFF
13	TRBV18	-	-	TRBJ2-1	TGTGCCAGCTCACCACCGGGCACTCGGGAGCAGTTCTTC	CASSPPGTREQFF
16	TRBV2	-	few	TRBJ2-7	TGTGCCAGCAGTGAATCCCCCAGGGGAAGTCTCAACGAGCAGTACTTC	CASSESPRGSLNEQYF
12	TRBV6-5	-	once	TRBJ2-5	TGTGCCAGCAATATTAGACTGGAGACCCAGTACTTC	CASNIRLETQYF
16	TRBV7-6	-	-	TRBJ1-5	TGTGCCAGCAGCCCTGCACCTGGGGGCAATAATCAGCCCCAGCATTTT	CASSPAPGGNNQPQHF
14	TRBV20-1	-	-	TRBJ1-5	TGCAGTGCTAGTAGCGGACCTAAGGGTCAGCCCCAGCATTTT	CSASSGPKGQPQHF
14	TRBV19	-	once	TRBJ1-1	TGTGCCAGTACCCTGGGACCGCCGAACACTGAAGCTTTCTTT	CASTLGPPNTEAFF
13	TRBV27	-	-	TRBJ1-4	TGTGCCAGCAGTAGCTGGTCTAATGAAAAACTGTTTTTT	CASSSWSNEKLFF
14	TRBV10-3	-	-	TRBJ1-5	TGTGCCAACCGCGCGGCGGGTGATGATCAGCCCCAGCATTTT	CANRAAGDDQPQHF
17	TRBV23-1	TRBD1	-	TRBJ2-1	TGCGCCAGCAGTCAATCCGTGACAGGGCCCGGCTACAATGAGCAGTTCTTC	CASSQSVTGPGYNEQFF
15	TRBV4-3	-	once	TRBJ2-2	TGCGCCAGCAGCCAAGGCGGGGCGAACACCGGGGAGCTGTTTTTT	CASSQGGANTGELFF
14	TRBV10-3	TRBD1	-	TRBJ1-2	TGTGCCATCAGGTTCAGGGGGCGCGACGGTGGCTACACCTTC	CAIRFRGRDGGYTF
12	TRBV7-9	-	-	TRBJ1-1	TGTGCCAGCAGCTCCATGAACACTGAAGCTTTCTTT	CASSSMNTEAFF
14	TRBV7-2	-	-	TRBJ2-3	TGTGCCAGCAGCTTAGGGCACGCCACAGATACGCAGTATTTT	CASSLGHATDTQYF